Below, one T cell receptor (beta chain) is given with its context. The antigen is unknown. Study donors comprised healthy, HIV-negative adults devoid of recent acute infection or vaccination. Trimming removed 0 bases at V and 4 bases at J, with 11 bases between. This CDR3 contains 16 residues. Per germline, CDR1 SGHTS and CDR2 YDEGEE. The data originate from a study of shared clonotypes between healthy human individuals. Study-wide findings and caveats: Estimated clonotype richness was generally higher in naive than memory subsets. Sharing across four donors was highest in naive CD4 (approximately 5%) and lowest in memory CD8 (0.4%).

In the original analysis: Junction-only immunoSEQ data arrived without quality scores, meaning filtering differed. Clones were sequenced by immunoSEQ multiplex PCR, and TCRdb holds only the in-frame ones, with some missing. That table furnishes V, J and clone size, whereas the DNA furnished D and trimming. This table holds 180,000 or so clones, roughly 91% found once. The receptor's source is a woman younger than 45 in good health. The sequenced sample consisted of naive CD4+ T cells sorted from blood. Subset noted: CD45RA+ positively selected. The J gene is TRBJ2-6, the V gene TRBV5-8; D may be TRBD1 (5 bases). CDR3 region: CASSLGGGAGANVLTF. The CDR3 DNA sequence: TGTGCCAGCAGCTTGGGGGGCGGTGCCGGGGCCAACGTCCTGACTTTC.